Each of the 25 T cell receptor beta chains below was sequenced from the same sample in a study of blood T cells in healthy people across ages. Using a J-beta primer mix together with a sample-barcoded 5' primer, a second PCR was run for about 6 to 12 cycles. TCRdb reanalysed the 5' RACE reads using MiXCR and keeps one entry per CDR3 protein. The repertoire has roughly 550,000 distinct CDR3 sequences, approximately 25% of them found once; the top ten carry 7.5% to 9%. These same records also appear under a second study, on T cells of mothers and their children.

Sequencing was performed on blood. The receptors originated from a boy between 10 and 17 years old in good health.

About this clonotype itself: The junction shows a germline mismatch at one end, possibly a read error. The J gene is TRBJ2-5, the V gene TRBV9, with D maybe TRBD1 (8 bases). Germline V gene sequence: CDR1 SGDLS, CDR2 YYNGEE. This CDR3 spans 16 amino acids. CDR3 protein: CVSSGTGLQNQETQYF. The CDR3 nucleotides read TGTGTCAGCAGCGGGACAGGATTACAGAACCAAGAGACCCAGTACTTC.

About this clonotype: The junction departs from germline at one end; a sequencing error may be responsible. The V call is TRBV29-1, the J call TRBJ1-3; D call uncertain. The CDR3 runs 12 residues. Germline V gives CDR1 SQVTM, CDR2 ANQGSEA. The CDR3 sequence: CSVWTTGNIIYF. CDR3 DNA: TGCAGCGTTTGGACTACTGGAAACATCATATATTTT.

This clonotype showed up just a few times. V usage is TRBV5-1 and J usage is TRBJ1-1, with 7 bases identical to TRBD1. Germline-derived CDR1 and CDR2 are SGHRS and YFSETQ. V lost 1 base to trimming and J lost 5 bases; unmatched junction nucleotides: 11. This CDR3 region has 16 residues. The CDR3 DNA reads as TGCGCCAGCAGCTTGACGACAGGGAGTGCGGTAACTGAAGCTTTCTTT. Translated: CASSLTTGSAVTEAFF.

This rearrangement joins TRBV12-3 or TRBV12-4 to TRBJ1-2, with D maybe TRBD1 (5 bases). V lost 2 bases and J lost 4, with 11 bases in between. CDR3 length: 14 residues. CDR3 in DNA: TGTGCCAGCAGTTTATCATCGACAGCCTATGGCTACACCTTC. Protein: CASSLSSTAYGYTF.

This chain uses TRBV28 with TRBJ2-5; TRBD2 agrees at 7 bases. The assigned J gene may be wrong: the sequence end matches TRBJ2-7 better. Per the germline V gene, CDR1 is MDHEN and CDR2 is SYDVKM. This CDR3 comprises 15 residues. The CDR3 DNA reads as TGTGCCAGCAGTTTAACTTCTAGCGGCTCCTACGAGCAGTACTTC. It specifies CASSLTSSGSYEQYF.

This clonotype was observed a few times. The chain has TRBV6-1 and TRBJ1-2; 7 bases agree with TRBD1. Germline-derived CDR1 and CDR2 are MNHNS and SASEGT. The CDR3 covers 13 residues. V trimming: 4 bases; J trimming: 5 bases; junction bases outside the gene matches: 4. CDR3 coding DNA: TGTGCCAGCAGTGGGGACAGCCTATATGGCTACACCTTC. It specifies CASSGDSLYGYTF.

V gene TRBV7-2 combines with J gene TRBJ2-5; maybe TRBD1 (6 bases). The J call may be mistaken, given a closer DNA end match to TRBJ2-7. Germline assignment: CDR1 SGHTA and CDR2 FQGNSA. This CDR3 is 14 amino acids long. The CDR3 nucleotides read TGTGCCAGCAGCTTAGTACAGGGTGCCTACGAGCAGTACGTC. Translated: CASSLVQGAYEQYV.

This clonotype was picked up a small number of times. The J gene is TRBJ2-2, the V gene TRBV12-3 or TRBV12-4, with TRBD1 matching 8 bases. This CDR3 spans 20 amino acids. The ends lost 6 bases at V and 3 bases at J; junction bases unmatched: 21. The DNA for the CDR3 is TGTGCCAGCAGCATAAAATACGGGGAGGAGACAGGGGAGGACACCGGGGAGCTGTTTTTT. Its protein is CASSIKYGEETGEDTGELFF.

A few counts support this clonotype. The genes are TRBV20-1 and TRBJ2-2, with D perhaps given as TRBD1 or TRBD2 (6 bases each). CDR3 size: 16 residues. The germline V gene has CDR1 DFQATT and CDR2 SNEGSKA (reference sequence). Deletions cut 5 bases from V and 7 bases from J, with 23 bases between. DNA of the CDR3: TGCAGTGCTGGCAGGGTCGGGCTAAAGGGGGGCGGGGAGCTGTTTTTT. Protein sequence: CSAGRVGLKGGGELFF.

This clonotype has ten or more counts. This chain links TRBV20-1 with TRBJ2-5; 8 bases align to TRBD1. The tail of the sequence fits TRBJ2-7 better, so the J call may be wrong. In germline, CDR1 is DFQATT, CDR2 SNEGSKA (reference sequence). The CDR3 extends over 13 amino acids. As DNA, the CDR3 is TGCAGTGCGACCGGGACAGGAGTTTACGAGCAGTACTTC. Translated, it gives CSATGTGVYEQYF.

The CDR3 DNA follows: TGTGCCAGCAGCTTACTCCGAATGTTCCGGGACAGGGGCTTCTATGAGCAGTACTTC. It is translated as CASSLLRMFRDRGFYEQYF. The chain has TRBV7-8 and TRBJ2-7; 10 bases agree with TRBD1. CDR3 length: 19 residues. With V trimmed by 2 bases and J by 7 bases, 20 bases remained unmatched. The germline gives CDR1 SGHVS, CDR2 FQNEAQ.

This clonotype was recorded a few times. This chain uses TRBV5-1 with TRBJ1-1; no definite D call. The CDR3 is made up of 16 amino acids. The germline CDR1 and CDR2 sequences are SGHRS and YFSETQ. Trimming took off 4 bases at V and 3 bases at J, with 19 bases between the two ends. This chain's CDR3 is CASSPAPLYRDTEAFF. The CDR3 nucleotides are TGCGCCAGCAGCCCTGCTCCCCTTTATCGGGACACTGAAGCTTTCTTT.

In its sample, this clonotype was seen a few times. The J gene is TRBJ2-1, the V gene TRBV24-1, with 7 nucleotides matching TRBD1. Germline V CDR1 and CDR2: KGHDR, SFDVKD. Unmatched junction bases numbered 5, after V lost 0 bases and J lost 4 bases. This CDR3 has 16 amino acids. CDR3 residues: CATSDLKGATYNEQFF. The CDR3 DNA follows: TGTGCCACCAGTGATTTGAAGGGGGCGACTTACAATGAGCAGTTCTTC.

This clonotype was picked up a small number of times. The V and J genes are TRBV7-9 and TRBJ2-7, with D perhaps given as TRBD1 or TRBD2 (5 bases each). CDR3 size: 13 residues. Germline CDR1 reads SEHNR; CDR2 reads FQNEAQ (reference sequence). The germline V and J ends were trimmed by 5 bases and 7 bases, with 15 bases remaining between them. The CDR3 DNA sequence: TGTGCCAGCAGCGTTTACAGGTCGGGGGAGCAGTACTTC. Residues: CASSVYRSGEQYF.

This clonotype was seen more than once but under ten times. CDR3: CATSDPNPGAEQFF. CDR3 DNA: TGTGCCACCAGTGACCCTAATCCCGGCGCTGAGCAGTTCTTC. The V gene is TRBV24-1, the J gene TRBJ2-1; D uncertain. From germline, CDR1 is KGHDR and CDR2 SFDVKD. V dropped 4 bases and J dropped 9 bases, with 15 bases sitting between them. The CDR3 contains 14 residues.

The chain joins TRBV7-2 to TRBJ2-7; D perhaps matches TRBD2 (6 bases). Trimming took off 0 bases at V and 0 bases at J, with 9 bases between the two ends. Germline V gives CDR1 SGHTA, CDR2 FQGNSA. The CDR3 sequence is 15 residues long. The CDR3, as DNA: TGTGCCAGCAGCTTAGCGCTCGGGAGCTCCTACGAGCAGTACTTC. Protein product: CASSLALGSSYEQYF.

Only a few counts were recorded for this clonotype. V usage is TRBV6-5 and J usage is TRBJ1-3; 11 nucleotides agree with TRBD1. Germline V lookup: CDR1 MNHEY, CDR2 SVGAGI. V lost 2 bases, J lost 2 bases, and 2 bases stayed unmatched. The CDR3 is 16 residues long. The CDR3 DNA is TGTGCCAGCAGTTACCCGGGACAGGGGGCTGGAAACACCATATATTTT. This gives the protein CASSYPGQGAGNTIYF.

This clonotype appeared a few times. This chain connects TRBV7-9 to TRBJ1-5, with 8 bases fitting TRBD1. The V gene's germline CDR1 is SEHNR and CDR2 FQNEAQ (reference sequence). V lost 5 bases and J lost 1; bases outside the gene matches: 10. The CDR3 has 17 residues. The CDR3 region has the DNA TGTGCCAGCAGCCCCGCGGGTCAGGGGGCCAGCAATCAGCCCCAGCATTTT. It yields the protein CASSPAGQGASNQPQHF.

This clonotype was detected a few times. The chain joins TRBV5-1 to TRBJ2-5, with 13 bases identical to TRBD2. The CDR3 is 15 residues long. The junction had 2 bases not matched to a gene; V was cut back by 2 bases and J by 4 bases. CDR1 and CDR2 (germline): SGHRS, YFSETQ. As DNA, the CDR3 is TGCGCCAGCAGCTTATGGACTAGCGGGGGAGAGACCCAGTACTTC. Its translation: CASSLWTSGGETQYF.

The chain has TRBV9 and TRBJ2-7, with unresolved D. CDR1 and CDR2 from the germline V gene are SGDLS and YYNGEE. Trimming cost V 0 bases and J 6 bases, with 16 bases left between them. The CDR3 spans 15 residues. The chain's CDR3 is CASSVAGSPDLEQYF. The CDR3 DNA reads TGTGCCAGCAGCGTAGCGGGCAGTCCCGACCTCGAGCAGTACTTC.

This sequence joins TRBV28 and TRBJ2-3; D could derive from TRBD1 or TRBD2 (5 bases each). V lost 6 bases and J 2 bases, leaving 9 bases between the germline ends. The CDR3 is 13 amino acids. The germline V gene encodes CDR1 MDHEN and CDR2 SYDVKM. The CDR3 coding sequence is TGTGCCAGCAGCCAAGGGACCACAGATACGCAGTATTTT. Its protein product is CASSQGTTDTQYF.

The rearrangement joins TRBV7-2 to TRBJ2-1; D is perhaps TRBD1 (6 bases). This CDR3 has 15 residues. The germline gives CDR1 SGHTA, CDR2 FQGNSA. The V end was cut by 5 bases, the J end by 3 bases, with 14 bases between. CDR3 sequence reads: CASSPDEGDYNEQFF. CDR3 nucleotides: TGTGCCAGCAGCCCGGACGAGGGGGACTACAATGAGCAGTTCTTC.

This clonotype was detected only a few times. The V and J genes are TRBV7-9 and TRBJ1-2; a weak D match, TRBD1 (6 bases). CDR3 size: 14 residues. Trimming took 0 bases from V and 6 from J, leaving 11 bases between them. Looked up from germline, CDR1 is SEHNR and CDR2 is FQNEAQ (reference sequence). The CDR3 DNA reads TGTGCCAGCAGCTTAGCGCGGGCAGGGGATGGCTACACCTTC. Translating it yields CASSLARAGDGYTF.

The chain employs TRBV24-1 and TRBJ1-4, with 7 bases identical to TRBD1. Germline V gene data show CDR1 as KGHDR and CDR2 as SFDVKD. The CDR3 consists of 15 residues. J lost 3 bases, V lost 3 bases, and 3 bases had no gene match. This CDR3 is CATSDGTVPNEKLFF. CDR3 coding DNA: TGTGCCACCAGTGATGGGACAGTTCCTAATGAAAAACTGTTTTTT.

The V gene is TRBV7-9, the J gene TRBJ2-2, with 9 bases matching TRBD1. Germline CDR1 and CDR2: SEHNR and FQNEAQ (reference sequence). This CDR3 is 20 amino acids long. V was clipped by 6 bases and J by 1 base; unmatched bases: 18. The DNA of the CDR3 is TGTGCCAGCAGTTCAACCTTACAGGGGGCAAGTCATATGAACACCGGGGAGCTGTTTTTT. As protein: CASSSTLQGASHMNTGELFF.